The sequence of this TCR beta chain was determined in a study of control samples from healthy donors and cancer patients. Method: immunoSEQ multiplex PCR; TCRdb's copy keeps in-frame clones and lacks some. Of roughly 200,000 clones in the sample, 85% to 95% are singletons; the top ten hold over 1.1%. Trimming cost V 3 bases and J 6 bases; bases outside gene matches: 2. Germline values: CDR1 KGHSH, CDR2 LQKENI. The CDR3 is 15 amino acids. To note about this clone: Other DNA sequences in the same sample also yield this CDR3.

Sequencing used blood. This sequence was found in a man younger than 30 in good health. The chain couples TRBV18 to TRBJ1-4; 12 nucleotides line up with TRBD1. The CDR3 coding sequence is TGTGCCAGCTCACCCGGGACAGGGGGCGATGAAAAACTGTTTTTT. Translation gives CASSPGTGGDEKLFF.